This T cell receptor beta chain stems from a study of blood T cell repertoires in COVID-19. Background on the study: The study drew acute and convalescent COVID-19 samples from the United States, Italy and Spain. PBMCs, B-cell-depleted T cells, or T cells were the source of the cDNA or gDNA that made up the material.

Original handling: Quantification of nucleated cells was approximated via reference gene primer amplification. Generated by immunoSEQ multiplex PCR, the TCRdb table keeps only in-frame clones and is missing some. V and J calls and clone size are copied from that table; D and trimming were computed from the DNA. The table includes about 170,000 clones, 88% detected once. CDR1 is LNHDA and CDR2 is SQIVND in the germline V gene (reference sequence). CDR3 length equals 14 residues. The V gene end was trimmed by 5 bases and the J gene end by 7 bases; junction bases not matched to a gene: 2. Sequences were obtained from peripheral blood. This sequence was found in a man in his sixties with acute or convalescent COVID-19. This rearrangement joins TRBV19 to TRBJ1-6, with 10 bases identical to TRBD1. CDR3 residues: CASSLGQGNSPLHF. CDR3 sequence (DNA): TGTGCCAGTAGTCTGGGACAGGGGAATTCACCCCTCCACTTT.